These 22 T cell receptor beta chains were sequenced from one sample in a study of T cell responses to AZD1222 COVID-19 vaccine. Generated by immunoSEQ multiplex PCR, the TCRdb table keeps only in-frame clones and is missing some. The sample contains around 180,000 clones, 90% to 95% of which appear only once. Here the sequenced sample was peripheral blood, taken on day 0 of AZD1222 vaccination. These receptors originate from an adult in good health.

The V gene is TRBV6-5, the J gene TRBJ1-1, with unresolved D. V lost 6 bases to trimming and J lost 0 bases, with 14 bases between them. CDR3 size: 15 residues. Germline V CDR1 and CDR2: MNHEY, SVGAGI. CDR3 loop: CASRPAALVNTEAFF. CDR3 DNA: TGTGCCAGCAGGCCGGCAGCCCTCGTGAACACTGAAGCTTTCTTT.

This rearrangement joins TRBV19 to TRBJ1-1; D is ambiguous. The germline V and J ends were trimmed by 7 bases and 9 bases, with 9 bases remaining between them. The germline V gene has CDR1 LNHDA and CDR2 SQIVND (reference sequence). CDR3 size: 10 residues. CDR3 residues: CASTGLKAFF. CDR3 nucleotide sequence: TGTGCCAGTACCGGCCTAAAAGCTTTCTTT.

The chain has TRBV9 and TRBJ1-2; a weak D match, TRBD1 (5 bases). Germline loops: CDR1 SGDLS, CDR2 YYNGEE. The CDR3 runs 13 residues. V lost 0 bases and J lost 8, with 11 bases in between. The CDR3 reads CASSVGTQGGYTF. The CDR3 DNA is TGTGCCAGCAGCGTAGGTACTCAGGGCGGCTACACCTTC.

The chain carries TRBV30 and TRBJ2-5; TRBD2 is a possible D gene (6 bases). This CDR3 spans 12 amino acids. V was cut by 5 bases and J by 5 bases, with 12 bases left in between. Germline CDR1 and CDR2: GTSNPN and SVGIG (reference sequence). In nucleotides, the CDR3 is TGTGCCTGGGACGGGGGATGGGAGACCCAGTACTTC. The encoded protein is CAWDGGWETQYF.

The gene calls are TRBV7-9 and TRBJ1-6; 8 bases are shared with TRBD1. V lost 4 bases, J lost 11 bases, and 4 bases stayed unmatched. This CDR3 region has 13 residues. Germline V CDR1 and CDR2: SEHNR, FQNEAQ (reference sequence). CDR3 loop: CASSSDRVAPLHF. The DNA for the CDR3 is TGTGCCAGCAGCTCGGACAGGGTAGCACCCCTCCACTTT.

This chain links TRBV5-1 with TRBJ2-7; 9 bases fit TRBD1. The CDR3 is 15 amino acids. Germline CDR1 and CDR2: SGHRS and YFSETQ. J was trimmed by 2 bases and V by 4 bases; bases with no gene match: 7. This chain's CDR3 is CASSTGTGRAYEQYF. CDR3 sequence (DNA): TGCGCCAGCAGCACCGGGACAGGGAGGGCCTACGAGCAGTACTTC. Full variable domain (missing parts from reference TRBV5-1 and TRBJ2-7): KAGVTQTPRYLIKTRGQQVTLSCSPISGHRSVSWYQQTPGQGLQFLFEYFSETQRNKGNFPGRFSGRQFSNSRSEMNVSTLELGDSALYLCASSTGTGRAYEQYFGPGTRLTVT.

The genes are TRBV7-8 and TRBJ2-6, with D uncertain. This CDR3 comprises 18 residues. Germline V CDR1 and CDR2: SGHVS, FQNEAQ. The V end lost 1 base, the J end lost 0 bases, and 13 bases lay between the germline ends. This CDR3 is CASSLGHLRSSGANVLTF. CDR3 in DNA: TGTGCCAGCAGCTTAGGACACCTCCGCAGCTCTGGGGCCAACGTCCTGACTTTC.

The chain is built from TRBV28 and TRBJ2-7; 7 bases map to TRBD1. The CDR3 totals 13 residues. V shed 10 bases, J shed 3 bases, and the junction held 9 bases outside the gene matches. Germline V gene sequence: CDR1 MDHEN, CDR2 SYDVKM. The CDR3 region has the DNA TGTGCCATCTCCAGGGGGAAGGTCTACGAGCAGTACTTC. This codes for CAISRGKVYEQYF.

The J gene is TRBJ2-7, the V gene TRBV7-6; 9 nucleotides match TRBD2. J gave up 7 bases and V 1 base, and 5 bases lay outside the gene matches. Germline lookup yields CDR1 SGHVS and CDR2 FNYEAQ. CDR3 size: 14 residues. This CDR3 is CASSLGGRAGEQYF. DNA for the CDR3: TGTGCCAGCAGCTTAGGCGGGAGGGCCGGGGAGCAGTACTTC. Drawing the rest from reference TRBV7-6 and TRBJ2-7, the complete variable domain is GAGVSQSPRYKVTKRGQDVALRCDPISGHVSLYWYRQALGQGPEFLTYFNYEAQQDKSGLPNDRFSAERPEGSISTLTIQRTEQRDSAMYRCASSLGGRAGEQYFGPGTRLTVT.

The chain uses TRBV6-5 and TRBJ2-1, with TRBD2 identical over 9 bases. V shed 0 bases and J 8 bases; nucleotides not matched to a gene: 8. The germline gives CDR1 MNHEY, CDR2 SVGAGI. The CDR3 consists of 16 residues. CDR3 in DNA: TGTGCCAGCAGTTACTCCACCTTAGCGGGGGCCCATGAGCAGTTCTTC. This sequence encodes CASSYSTLAGAHEQFF.

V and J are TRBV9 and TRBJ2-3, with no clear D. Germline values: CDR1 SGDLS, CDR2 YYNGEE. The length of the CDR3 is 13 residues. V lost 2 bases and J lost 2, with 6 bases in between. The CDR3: CASSVHDTDTQYF. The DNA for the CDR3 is TGTGCCAGCAGCGTTCACGACACAGATACGCAGTATTTT.

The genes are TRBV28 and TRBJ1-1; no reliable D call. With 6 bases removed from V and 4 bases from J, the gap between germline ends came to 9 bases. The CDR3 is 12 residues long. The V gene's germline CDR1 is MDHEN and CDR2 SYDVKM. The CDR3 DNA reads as TGTGCCAGCAGAGTAAAAGGCACTGAAGCTTTCTTT. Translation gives CASRVKGTEAFF.

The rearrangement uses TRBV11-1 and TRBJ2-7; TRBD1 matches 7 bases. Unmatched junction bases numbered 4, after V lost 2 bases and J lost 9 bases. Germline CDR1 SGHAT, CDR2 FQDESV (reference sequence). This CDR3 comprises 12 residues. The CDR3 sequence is CASSLSRTGQYF. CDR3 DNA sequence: TGTGCCAGCAGCTTATCTCGGACAGGGCAGTACTTC.

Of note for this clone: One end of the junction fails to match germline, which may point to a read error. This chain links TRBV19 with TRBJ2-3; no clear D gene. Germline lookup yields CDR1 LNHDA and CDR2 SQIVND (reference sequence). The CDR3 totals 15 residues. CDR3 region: CASSIDNGNTDTQYF. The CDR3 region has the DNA TGTGCCAGTAGCATAGACAATGGAAACACAGATACGCAGTATTTT.

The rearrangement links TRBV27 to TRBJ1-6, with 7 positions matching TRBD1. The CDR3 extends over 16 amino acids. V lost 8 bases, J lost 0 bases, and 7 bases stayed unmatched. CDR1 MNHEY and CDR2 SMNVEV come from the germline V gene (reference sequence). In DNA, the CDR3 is TGTGCCAGCCTCCGGACAGGCTACTCCTATAATTCACCCCTCCACTTT. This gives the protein CASLRTGYSYNSPLHF.

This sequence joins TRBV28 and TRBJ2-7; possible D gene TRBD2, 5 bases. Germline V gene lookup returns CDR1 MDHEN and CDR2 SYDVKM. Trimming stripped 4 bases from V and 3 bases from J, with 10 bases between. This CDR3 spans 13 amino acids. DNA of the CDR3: TGTGCCAGCAGTTCGACTACGAGCTACGAGCAGTACTTC. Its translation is CASSSTTSYEQYF.

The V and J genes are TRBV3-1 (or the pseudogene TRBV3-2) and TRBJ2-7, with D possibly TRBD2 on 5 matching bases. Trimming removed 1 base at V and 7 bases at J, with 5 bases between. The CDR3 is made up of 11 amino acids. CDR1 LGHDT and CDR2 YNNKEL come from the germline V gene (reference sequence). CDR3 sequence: CASSQGREQYF. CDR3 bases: TGTGCCAGCAGCCAAGGGAGGGAGCAGTACTTC.

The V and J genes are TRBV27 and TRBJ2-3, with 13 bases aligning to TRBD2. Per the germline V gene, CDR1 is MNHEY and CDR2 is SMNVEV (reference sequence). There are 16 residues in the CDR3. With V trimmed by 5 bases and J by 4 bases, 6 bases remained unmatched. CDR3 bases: TGTGCCAGCAGTCCCATACTAGCGGGAGGGGCAGATACGCAGTATTTT. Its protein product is CASSPILAGGADTQYF.

The CDR3 DNA sequence: TGCAGCGTTGTCGGCAGATCTGGCTACACCTTC. This encodes CSVVGRSGYTF. The V and J genes are TRBV29-1 and TRBJ1-2; D remains ambiguous. The germline V gene has CDR1 SQVTM and CDR2 ANQGSEA. V dropped 4 bases and J dropped 7 bases, with 10 bases sitting between them. The CDR3 runs 11 residues.

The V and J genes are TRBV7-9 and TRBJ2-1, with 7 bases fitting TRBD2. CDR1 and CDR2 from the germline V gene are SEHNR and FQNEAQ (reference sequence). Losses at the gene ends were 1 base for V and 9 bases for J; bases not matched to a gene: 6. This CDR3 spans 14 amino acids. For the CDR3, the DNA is TGTGCCAGCAGCTTAGATGAGACTAGCACTGAGCAGTTCTTC. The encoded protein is CASSLDETSTEQFF.

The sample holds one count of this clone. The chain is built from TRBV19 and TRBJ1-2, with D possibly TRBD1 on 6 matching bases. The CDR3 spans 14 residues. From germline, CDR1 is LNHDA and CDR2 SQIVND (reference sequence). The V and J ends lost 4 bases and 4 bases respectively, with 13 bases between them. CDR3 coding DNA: TGTGCCAGTAGTACCGGGACACCGGCCTATGGCTACACCTTC. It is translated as CASSTGTPAYGYTF.

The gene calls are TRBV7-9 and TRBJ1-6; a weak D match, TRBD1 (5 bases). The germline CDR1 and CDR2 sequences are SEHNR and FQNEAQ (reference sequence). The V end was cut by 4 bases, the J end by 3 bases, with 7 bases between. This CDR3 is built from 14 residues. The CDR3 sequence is CASSSDSYNSPLHF. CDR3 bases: TGTGCCAGCAGCTCCGACAGCTATAATTCACCCCTCCACTTT.